This entry concerns a single T cell receptor (beta chain). Its antigen is still unknown. This entry is derived from a study of long-term antiretroviral therapy in people with HIV. Study-wide points: On ART adherence, viral resistance or therapy changes, no data were available. Dominance of pre-ART expanded clones persisted, fluctuating and often declining after ART.

Germline V gene sequence: CDR1 SNHLY, CDR2 FYNNEI. The CDR3 is 17 residues long. The J segment lost 3 bases and the V segment lost 11 bases, leaving 19 bases of the junction unmatched. An immunoSEQ assay, version v3.0, was performed at survey level. Here immunoSEQ multiplex PCR was the method, and the copy in TCRdb shows in-frame clones only, minus some. This table has tens of thousands of clones, roughly 90% appearing once. This chain joins TRBV2 and TRBJ2-1; the match to TRBD2 covers 7 bases. The sample was unsorted PBMCs, taken 0.5 years after starting antiretroviral therapy. The sequence was collected from a woman in her late teens or twenties with HIV. The CDR3 here is CAGRSGLGSGVYNEQFF. In DNA, the CDR3 is TGTGCCGGGCGTAGCGGGTTGGGTAGTGGGGTCTACAATGAGCAGTTCTTC. Using reference TRBV2 and TRBJ2-1 for the parts outside the CDR3, the full variable domain is EPEVTQTPSHQVTQMGQEVILRCVPISNHLYFYWYRQILGQKVEFLVSFYNNEISEKSEIFDDQFSVERPDGSNFTLKIRSTKLEDSAMYFCAGRSGLGSGVYNEQFFGPGTRLTVL.